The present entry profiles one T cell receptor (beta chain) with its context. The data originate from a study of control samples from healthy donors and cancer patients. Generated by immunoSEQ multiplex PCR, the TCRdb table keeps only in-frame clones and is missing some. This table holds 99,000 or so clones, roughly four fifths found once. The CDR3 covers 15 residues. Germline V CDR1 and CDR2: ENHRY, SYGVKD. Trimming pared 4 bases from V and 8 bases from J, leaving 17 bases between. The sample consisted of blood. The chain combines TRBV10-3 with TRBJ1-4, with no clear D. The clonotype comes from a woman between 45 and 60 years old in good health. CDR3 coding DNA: TGTGCCATCAGTGTCTCGGCGACTACGGGAGAAAAACTGTTTTTT. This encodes CAISVSATTGEKLFF.